These 16 T cell receptor beta chains share one sample of origin, sequenced in a study of T cells in Graves' hyperthyroidism and ophthalmopathy. Researchers amplified the TCR beta CDR3 regions from RNA transcripts. Using the HTBI primer set, a first-round RT-PCR was run on the TCR CDR3. MiXCR was run by TCRdb on the multiplex PCR reads, yielding one entry per CDR3 protein. This repertoire shows nearly 600,000 distinct CDR3 sequences, approximately 13% found once; its top ten account for roughly 5.5%. Sequenced: blood. The receptors stem from a woman aged 25 to 39 with Graves' hyperthyroidism that later progressed to Graves' ophthalmopathy.

This clonotype was found a few times. CDR3 nucleotides: TGCAGTGCTAGAACGGGGGACAGAAGCACCGGGGAGCTGTTTTTT. It specifies CSARTGDRSTGELFF. The chain carries TRBV20-1 and TRBJ2-2; maybe TRBD1 (7 bases). Trimming left V 2 bases short and J 4 bases short, with 14 bases between. The CDR3 runs to 15 residues. CDR1 and CDR2 from the germline V gene are DFQATT and SNEGSKA (reference sequence).

In this sample, this clonotype turned up many times. V gene TRBV2 combines with J gene TRBJ2-2; D is possibly TRBD1 or TRBD2 (7 bases each). V was shortened by 4 bases and J by 7 bases, with 13 bases between the two germline ends. Per the germline V gene, CDR1 is SNHLY and CDR2 is FYNNEI. The CDR3 is 14 residues long. The CDR3 region has the DNA TGTGCCAGCAGTGTCAGGGGGGGCGGCGGGGAGCTGTTTTTT. This encodes CASSVRGGGGELFF.

This chain uses TRBV6-1 with TRBJ2-1; tentatively, D is TRBD1 or TRBD2 (5 bases each). The V end lost 1 base, the J end lost 7 bases, and 23 bases lay between the germline ends. The V gene's germline CDR1 is MNHNS and CDR2 SASEGT. The CDR3 loop spans 18 amino acids. This chain's CDR3 is CASSEGSGRWQGGNEQFF. CDR3 coding DNA: TGTGCCAGCAGTGAAGGTTCGGGGCGTTGGCAGGGCGGGAATGAGCAGTTCTTC.

This clonotype was seen ten or more times. The chain uses TRBV20-1 and TRBJ2-3, with TRBD2 identical over 7 bases. V was clipped by 6 bases and J by 1 base; unmatched bases: 7. The CDR3 contains 14 residues. The germline CDR1 and CDR2 sequences are DFQATT and SNEGSKA (reference sequence). CDR3 amino acids: CSASWLAGTDTQYF. In DNA form, the CDR3 reads TGCAGTGCCAGTTGGCTAGCGGGCACAGATACGCAGTATTTT.

Points on this clonotype: At one end the junction does not follow the germline gene, possibly because of a read error. The V gene is TRBV9, the J gene TRBJ2-5, with D perhaps TRBD1 (5 bases). This CDR3 is built from 15 residues. Per germline, CDR1 SGDLS and CDR2 YYNGEE. The CDR3 DNA reads TGTGCCAGCAGCGGGACGCAGGGTCTCCAAGAGGCCCAGTACTTC. It encodes CASSGTQGLQEAQYF.

In this sample, this clonotype turned up many times. V and J are TRBV15 and TRBJ1-5; 7 bases are a match to TRBD1. Germline V CDR1 and CDR2: LNHNV, YYDKDF (reference sequence). J lost 6 bases, V lost 1 base, and 12 bases had no gene match. There are 17 residues in the CDR3. The CDR3 loop is CATSRGEGAVGGQPQHF. DNA for the CDR3: TGTGCCACCAGCAGAGGAGAGGGGGCAGTAGGAGGTCAGCCCCAGCATTTT.

This clonotype was counted ten times or more. The chain combines TRBV10-3 with TRBJ2-7, with TRBD2 identical over 14 bases. The V and J ends lost 4 bases and 7 bases, in that order; junction bases with no gene match: 6. This CDR3 contains 15 residues. CDR1 and CDR2 (germline): ENHRY, SYGVKD. Written as DNA, the CDR3 is TGTGCCATCAGTGGGGGACTAGCGGGAGACCAGGAGCAGTACTTC. Amino acids: CAISGGLAGDQEQYF.

This clonotype was counted a few times. V and J are TRBV5-1 and TRBJ2-1; 13 nucleotides match TRBD2. The V segment lost 4 bases and the J segment 8 bases; nucleotides outside the gene matches: 6. CDR1 is SGHRS, CDR2 YFSETQ, per germline. This CDR3 spans 15 amino acids. The CDR3 loop is CASSLGLAGIDEQFF. CDR3 bases: TGCGCCAGCAGCCTGGGACTAGCGGGAATTGATGAGCAGTTCTTC.

J is TRBJ1-2 and V is TRBV6-2 or TRBV6-3, with D possibly being TRBD1 (6 bases). Germline values: CDR1 MNHEY, CDR2 SVGEGT. CDR3 size: 14 residues. Trimming left V 7 bases short and J 0 bases short, with 12 bases between. The CDR3 bases are TGTGCCAGCACCGACAGGAGCCCTAACTATGGCTACACCTTC. Encoded protein: CASTDRSPNYGYTF.

This clonotype was recorded a few times. CDR3 bases: TGTGCCAGCTCCCCGCGGCTAGCGGGGATCACAGATACGCAGTATTTT. Translating it yields CASSPRLAGITDTQYF. The chain uses TRBV18 and TRBJ2-3; 9 bases are shared with TRBD2. The CDR3 is 16 amino acids. In germline, CDR1 is KGHSH, CDR2 LQKENI. V dropped 6 bases and J dropped 2; count of bases not matched to a gene: 9.

This sequence joins TRBV19 and TRBJ2-7, with D possibly being TRBD2 (5 bases). From germline, CDR1 is LNHDA and CDR2 SQIVND (reference sequence). CDR3 length equals 13 residues. V was shortened by 4 bases and J by 3 bases, with 10 bases between the two germline ends. Here the CDR3 DNA reads TGTGCCAGTAGTAGACTATTCGACTACGAGCAGTACTTC. Protein product: CASSRLFDYEQYF.

The chain couples TRBV19 to TRBJ2-2; D remains ambiguous. Germline V lookup: CDR1 LNHDA, CDR2 SQIVND (reference sequence). V was clipped by 7 bases and J by 4 bases, with 13 bases between them. This CDR3 spans 14 amino acids. The CDR3 sequence: CASTQGPGTGELFF. CDR3 nucleotides: TGTGCCAGTACCCAAGGGCCGGGCACCGGGGAGCTGTTTTTT.

V and J are TRBV6-2 or TRBV6-3 and TRBJ1-3, with a tentative D call TRBD1 (5 bases). Trimming pared 0 bases from V and 5 bases from J, leaving 23 bases between. There are 19 residues in the CDR3. Per germline, CDR1 MNHEY and CDR2 SVGEGT. The CDR3 DNA is TGTGCCAGCAGTTACTCGTTAGTGGCTCGAGGGACGAATCGAAACACCATATATTTT. This translates into CASSYSLVARGTNRNTIYF.

The rearrangement joins TRBV28 to TRBJ2-7; D is unresolved. Germline V gene sequence: CDR1 MDHEN, CDR2 SYDVKM. CDR3 length: 10 residues. V was cut by 5 bases and J by 9 bases, with 8 bases left in between. CDR3 bases: TGTGCCAGCAGTAATGATAGGCAGTACTTC. Its translation: CASSNDRQYF.

This clonotype has at least ten counts. The rearrangement uses TRBV12-5 and TRBJ1-5, with D maybe TRBD1 (6 bases). This CDR3 has 15 residues. Germline lookup yields CDR1 LGHNT and CDR2 FRNRAP. V lost 4 bases to trimming and J lost 9 bases, with 19 bases between them. This CDR3 is CASGSSTGLGWPQHF. In DNA form, the CDR3 reads TGTGCTAGTGGTTCATCTACAGGGCTGGGGTGGCCCCAGCATTTT.

This clonotype was seen repeatedly, ten times or more. The chain carries TRBV29-1 and TRBJ2-2; D ambiguous. V lost 5 bases and J lost 3, with 16 bases in between. The V gene's germline CDR1 is SQVTM and CDR2 ANQGSEA. This CDR3 comprises 15 residues. The CDR3 here is CSVPDMGSYTGELFF. In DNA, the CDR3 is TGCAGCGTTCCTGACATGGGGTCCTACACCGGGGAGCTGTTTTTT.